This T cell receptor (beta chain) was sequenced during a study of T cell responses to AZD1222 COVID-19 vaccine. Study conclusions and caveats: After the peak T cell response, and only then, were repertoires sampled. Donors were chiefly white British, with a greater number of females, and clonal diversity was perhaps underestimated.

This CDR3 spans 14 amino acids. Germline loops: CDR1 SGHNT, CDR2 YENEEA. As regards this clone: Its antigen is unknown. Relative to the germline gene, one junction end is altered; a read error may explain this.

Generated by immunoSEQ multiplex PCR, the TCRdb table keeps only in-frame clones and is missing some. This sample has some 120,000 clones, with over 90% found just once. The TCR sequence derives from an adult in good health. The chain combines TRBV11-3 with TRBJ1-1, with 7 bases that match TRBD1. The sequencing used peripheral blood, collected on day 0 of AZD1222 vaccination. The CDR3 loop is CASTLWGQPWGAFF. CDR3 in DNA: TGTGCCAGCACCTTATGGGGACAGCCATGGGGAGCTTTCTTT.